The source of this T cell receptor beta chain is a study of regulatory and conventional T cells in RAG deficiency. The CDR3 runs 15 residues. Germline CDR1 reads LNHDA; CDR2 reads SQIVND (reference sequence). Trimming shortened V by 7 bases and J by 5 bases, and 20 bases separated the two germline ends. Assay used: immunoSEQ multiplex PCR; TCRdb lists only in-frame clones, some missing. The sample has 25,000 to 35,000 clones; over 80% are singletons. Blood CD4+ CD25-high CD127-low regulatory T cells supplied the genomic DNA template. This clone came up once. This same sample was also part of a study on regulatory T cells. That work states: Amplification used 52 TRBV primers and 13 TRBJ primers. Patient repertoires had restricted TRB V-J pairs and skewed V and J usage, most in Tregs.

The sequence was collected from a human donor in good health. The material sequenced was Tregs sorted from blood. The chain links TRBV19 to TRBJ1-1; tentative D call: TRBD1 (6 bases). This CDR3 reads CASTRAVGGRTEAFF. In DNA, the CDR3 is TGTGCCAGTACCAGAGCGGTCGGGGGGCGAACTGAAGCTTTCTTT.